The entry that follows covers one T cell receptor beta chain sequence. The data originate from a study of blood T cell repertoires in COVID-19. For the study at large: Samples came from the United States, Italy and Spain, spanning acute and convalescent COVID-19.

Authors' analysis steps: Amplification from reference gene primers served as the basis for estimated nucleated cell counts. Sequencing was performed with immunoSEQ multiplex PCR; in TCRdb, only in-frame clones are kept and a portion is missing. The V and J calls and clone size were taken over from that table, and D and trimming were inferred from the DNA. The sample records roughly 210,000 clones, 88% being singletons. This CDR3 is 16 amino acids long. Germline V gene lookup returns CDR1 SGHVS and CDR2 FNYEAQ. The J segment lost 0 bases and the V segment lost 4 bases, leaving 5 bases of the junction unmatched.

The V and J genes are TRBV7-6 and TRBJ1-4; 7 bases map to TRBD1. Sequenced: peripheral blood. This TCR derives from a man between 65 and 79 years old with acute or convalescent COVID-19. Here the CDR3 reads CASSSGQFATNEKLFF. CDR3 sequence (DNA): TGTGCCAGCAGCTCGGGACAGTTTGCAACTAATGAAAAACTGTTTTTT.